The present entry profiles one T cell receptor (beta chain) with its context. Its antigen is as yet unknown. These data come from a study of cytomegalovirus exposure and HLA in healthy donors. Study-wide points: Most TCR sequences proved rare, with some public TCRs found in many donors. Reported findings show TCR beta sequences accurately forecast HLA-A and HLA-B alleles in most subjects.

The PCR ran on 60 Vbeta and 13 Jbeta primers. Measured with immunoSEQ multiplex PCR; TCRdb has only the in-frame clones, and not every one. The table includes around 140,000 clones, roughly 85% detected once. Trimming removed 10 bases from V and 6 bases from J, with 23 bases in between. CDR1 and CDR2 (germline): SNHLY, FYNNEI. The CDR3 covers 15 residues. The sample consisted of PBMCs. The sequence derives from a man aged 40-49 years in good health and CMV-seronegative. This rearrangement joins TRBV2 to TRBJ2-3; D is possibly TRBD2 (6 bases). CDR3 residues: CATLVGRWGVDTQYF. The CDR3 DNA follows: TGTGCCACTCTTGTGGGCAGGTGGGGGGTGGATACGCAGTATTTT. Using reference TRBV2 and TRBJ2-3 for the parts outside the CDR3, the full variable domain is EPEVTQTPSHQVTQMGQEVILRCVPISNHLYFYWYRQILGQKVEFLVSFYNNEISEKSEIFDDQFSVERPDGSNFTLKIRSTKLEDSAMYFCATLVGRWGVDTQYFGPGTRLTVL.